This T cell receptor (beta chain) was obtained from a study of a mutant IDH1 vaccine in newly diagnosed glioma. Some clones are missing from TCRdb's copy, which holds only in-frame ones; the method was immunoSEQ multiplex PCR. This table holds some 30,000 clones, around 90% found once. A note on this clone: The antigen is not known.

Sample time point: week 11, during vaccination. In every dose of vaccine, 300 ug of mutant IDH1 20-mer peptide was given alongside topical imiquimod. Trimming cost V 4 bases and J 4 bases, with 14 bases left between them. The CDR3 consists of 14 residues. Germline CDR1 SGHNT, CDR2 YYREEE (reference sequence). The rearrangement joins TRBV5-4 to TRBJ1-2; D might be TRBD1 (5 bases). This TCR derives from a man between 18 and 35 years old with glioma. The starting material was PBMCs, obtained from a glioma patient whose treatment included an IDH1 peptide vaccine. CDR3 coding DNA: TGTGCCAGCAGCCCTCAGGGCGGGAGCTATGGCTACACCTTC. Amino acids: CASSPQGGSYGYTF.